This TCR beta chain was obtained from a study of CD8+CD57+ T cells in acquired aplastic anemia. General study findings and limits: Overlapping CD8+ CDR3 repertoires of patients and controls contained approximately 28 shared sequences.

Trimming pared 2 bases from V and 6 bases from J, leaving 16 bases between. Germline V gene sequence: CDR1 SNHLY, CDR2 FYNNEI. The length of the CDR3 is 15 residues. Patients chosen for sequencing had shown CD8+CD57+ cell expansion by flow cytometry. This clonotype has at least ten counts. Its antigen is as yet unknown. TCR beta VDJ and CDR3 profiling used genomic DNA as template. MiXCR was run by TCRdb on the reads, yielding one entry per CDR3 protein. The repertoire holds roughly 500,000 distinct CDR3 sequences, with around 32% as singletons. The sequencing sample was made of sorted CD4+, CD8+, or CD8+CD57+ T cells (not recorded which) from PBMCs. The clonotype originates from a human donor with aplastic anemia. The chain employs TRBV2 and TRBJ1-2; TRBD1 is a possible D gene (6 bases). Here the CDR3 DNA reads TGTGCCAGCAGTGAATCGTATGCGGACAGAAATGGCTACACCTTC. Protein sequence: CASSESYADRNGYTF.